The clone carrying this T cell receptor beta chain was observed a handful of times. Amplification from RNA transcripts yielded the TCR beta CDR3 regions. First-round RT-PCR with HTBI primers preceded a second-round multiplex PCR. A single record per CDR3 protein comes from TCRdb applying MiXCR to the multiplex PCR reads. The repertoire holds 300,000 to 500,000 distinct CDR3 sequences, over 15% seen once, with around 6.6% in the top ten. This entry belongs to a study of Graves' ophthalmopathy and Graves' hyperthyroidism. CDR1 and CDR2 (germline): SGHVS, FNYEAQ. CDR3 length: 15 residues. V trimming: 5 bases; J trimming: 5 bases; junction bases outside the gene matches: 7.

Specimen: peripheral blood. The TCR comes from a young woman with stable Graves' hyperthyroidism. The V and J genes are TRBV7-6 and TRBJ1-5; TRBD1 agrees at 9 bases. The CDR3 region is CASSPRDRDDQPQHF. CDR3 sequence (DNA): TGTGCCAGCAGCCCCAGGGACAGGGACGATCAGCCCCAGCATTTT.